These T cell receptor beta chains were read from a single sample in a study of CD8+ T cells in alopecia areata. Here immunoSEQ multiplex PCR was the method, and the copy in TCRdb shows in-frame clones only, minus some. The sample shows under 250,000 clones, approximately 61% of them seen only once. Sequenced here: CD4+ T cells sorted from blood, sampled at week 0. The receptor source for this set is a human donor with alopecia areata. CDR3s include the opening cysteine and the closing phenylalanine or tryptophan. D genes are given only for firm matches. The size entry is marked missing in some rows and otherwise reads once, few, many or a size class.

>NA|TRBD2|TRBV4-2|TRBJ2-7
CASSQDLIGRRTYEQYF
TGTGCCAGCAGCCAAGACTTAATCGGGAGGAGAACCTACGAGCAGTACTTC
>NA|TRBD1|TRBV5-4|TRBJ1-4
CASSLLDQGVEKLFF
TGTGCCAGCAGCTTGTTGGATCAGGGGGTCGAAAAACTGTTTTTT
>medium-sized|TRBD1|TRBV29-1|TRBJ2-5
CSLKDRGRFETQYF
TGCAGCTTAAAGGACAGGGGAAGGTTCGAGACCCAGTACTTC
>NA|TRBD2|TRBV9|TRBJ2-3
CASSASRGGTDTQYF
TGTGCCAGCAGCGCGAGCCGGGGAGGGACAGATACGCAGTATTTT
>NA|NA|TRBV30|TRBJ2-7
CAWSDGPRKYF
TGTGCCTGGAGTGACGGACCAAGAAAGTACTTC
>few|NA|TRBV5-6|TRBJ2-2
CASSLRLVATGELFF
TGTGCCAGCAGCTTGAGACTAGTAGCGACCGGGGAGCTGTTTTTT
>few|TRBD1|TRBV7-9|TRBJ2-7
CASSSPLGGQGAYEQYF
TGTGCCAGCAGCTCACCCCTGGGGGGACAGGGGGCCTACGAGCAGTACTTC
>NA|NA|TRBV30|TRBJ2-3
CAWSNGGDTQYF
TGTGCCTGGAGTAACGGGGGAGATACGCAGTATTTT
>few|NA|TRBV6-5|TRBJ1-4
CASSRTATNEKLFF
TGTGCCAGCAGCCGGACGGCAACTAATGAAAAACTGTTTTTT
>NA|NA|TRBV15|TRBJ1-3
CATSRERGGNTIYF
TGTGCCACCAGCAGAGAGAGGGGTGGAAACACCATATATTTT
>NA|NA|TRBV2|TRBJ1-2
CASTHGGGVYGYTF
TGTGCCAGCACCCACGGCGGGGGAGTCTATGGCTACACCTTC
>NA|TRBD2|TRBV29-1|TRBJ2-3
CSVEGGGSTDTQYF
TGCAGCGTTGAAGGGGGGGGAAGCACAGATACGCAGTATTTT